Included here is one T cell receptor (beta chain) sequence, with context. These data originate in a study of blood T cell repertoires in COVID-19. Those enrolled in Seattle joined during active infection and were followed longitudinally afterward. Profiling relied on immunoSEQ multiplex PCR, and the TCRdb table lists in-frame clones only, not all of them. The sample comprises over 200,000 clones, 70% to 85% of which are singletons, and approximately 8% rests with the top ten. The CDR3 consists of 15 residues. Germline values: CDR1 SGHNT, CDR2 YENEEA. V lost 9 bases and J lost 0, with 15 bases in between.

V is TRBV11-3 and J is TRBJ2-1; D not certain. The origin of this receptor is an elderly woman with COVID-19, enrolled during active disease. The sample taken for sequencing was peripheral blood. CDR3 DNA sequence: TGTGCCAGTTCCGCGATGACGGGCTCCTACAATGAGCAGTTCTTC. This codes for CASSAMTGSYNEQFF.